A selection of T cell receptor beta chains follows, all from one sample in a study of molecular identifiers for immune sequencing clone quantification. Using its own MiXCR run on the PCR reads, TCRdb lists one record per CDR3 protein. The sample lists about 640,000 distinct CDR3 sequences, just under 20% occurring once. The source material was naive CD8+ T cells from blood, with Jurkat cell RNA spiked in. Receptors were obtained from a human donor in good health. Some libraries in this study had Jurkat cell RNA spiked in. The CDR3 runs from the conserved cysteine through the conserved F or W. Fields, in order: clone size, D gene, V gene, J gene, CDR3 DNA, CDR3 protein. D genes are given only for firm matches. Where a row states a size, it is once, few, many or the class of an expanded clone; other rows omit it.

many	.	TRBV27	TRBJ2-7	TGTGCCAGCAGCCGACCTGGGACCCCAGCCTACGAGCAGTACTTC	CASSRPGTPAYEQYF
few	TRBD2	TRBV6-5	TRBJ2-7	TGTGCCAGCAGTTACTCGATAGGGGCGGGGGGGCCATACGAGCAGTACTTC	CASSYSIGAGGPYEQYF
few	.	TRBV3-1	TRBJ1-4	TGTGCCAGCAGCCGCAGGGGAGGGCCTTATGCTAATGAAAAACTGTTTTTT	CASSRRGGPYANEKLFF
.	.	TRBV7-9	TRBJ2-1	TGTGCCAGCAGCTTACTTGGGCAGGTCTACAATGAGCAGTTCTTC	CASSLLGQVYNEQFF
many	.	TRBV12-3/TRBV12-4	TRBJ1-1	TGTGCCAGCAGTTTTGGCCGGGCTGAAGCTTTCTTT	CASSFGRAEAFF
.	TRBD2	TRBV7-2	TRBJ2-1	TGTGCCAGCAGCCGGACTAGAGGGAGGCTGGATGAGCAGTTCTTC	CASSRTRGRLDEQFF
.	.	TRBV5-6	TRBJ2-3	TGTGCCAGCAGCTTGGTTGATACGCAGTGTTTT	CASSLVDTQCF
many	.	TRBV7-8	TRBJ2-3	TGTGCCAGCAGCCGACCGGGACCCAGCACAGATACGCAGTATTTT	CASSRPGPSTDTQYF
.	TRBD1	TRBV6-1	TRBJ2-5	TGTGCCAGCAGTGTAGGGACAGTGCTGGTTGAGACCCAGTACTTC	CASSVGTVLVETQYF
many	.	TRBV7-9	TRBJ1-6	TGTGCCAGCAGCCCCACCCTAACACGGGTAGAGCTTCCCCTCCACTTT	CASSPTLTRVELPLHF
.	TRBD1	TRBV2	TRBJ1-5	TGTGCCAGCAGATGGGGACAGGGGATCAATCAGCCCCAGCATTTT	CASRWGQGINQPQHF
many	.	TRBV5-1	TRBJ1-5	TGCGCCAGCAGCTTGGGGCCGGGTGGGCAGCCCCAGCATTTT	CASSLGPGGQPQHF
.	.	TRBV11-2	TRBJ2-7	TGTGCCAGCAGCTTAGAAACGGGGTGGTACGAGCAGTACTTC	CASSLETGWYEQYF
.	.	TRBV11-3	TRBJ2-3	TGTGCCAGCAGCTTACCAGGGACGGCAGATACGCAGTATTTT	CASSLPGTADTQYF
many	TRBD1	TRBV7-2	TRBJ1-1	TGTGCCAGCAGCTTGCCAGACAGGGCCCCCACTGAAGCTTTCTTT	CASSLPDRAPTEAFF
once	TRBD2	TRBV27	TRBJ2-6	TGTGCCAGCAGTAGGACTAGCGGGAGGAGTTTTGGGGCCAACGTCCTGACTTTC	CASSRTSGRSFGANVLTF
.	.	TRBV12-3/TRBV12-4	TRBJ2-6	TGTGCCAGCAGTTTCATCCCAACGGGGGTCGCGGGTTCTGGGGCCAACGTCCTGACTTTC	CASSFIPTGVAGSGANVLTF
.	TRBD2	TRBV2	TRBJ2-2	TGTGCCAGCAGTGGGTCCCTAGCGGGGGAGGTCGGGGAGCTGTTTTTT	CASSGSLAGEVGELFF
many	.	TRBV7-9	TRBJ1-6	TGTGCCAGCAGCTCAACAGGACTTGATTCACCCCTCCACTTT	CASSSTGLDSPLHF
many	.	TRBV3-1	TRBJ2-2	TGTGCCAGCAGCCAAGATGAGGCCGGAACGAACACCGGGGAGCTGTTTTTT	CASSQDEAGTNTGELFF
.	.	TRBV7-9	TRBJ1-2	TGTGCCAGCAGCTTGGGAGCAAGCTTTAACTATGGCTACACCTTC	CASSLGASFNYGYTF
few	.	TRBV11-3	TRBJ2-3	TGTGCCAGCTCACGGTCGGAAGCCAGCACAGATACGCAGTATTTT	CASSRSEASTDTQYF
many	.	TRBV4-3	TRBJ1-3	TGCGCCAGCAGCCAAGGATCGGGGCAATGGTCTGGAAACACCATATATTTT	CASSQGSGQWSGNTIYF
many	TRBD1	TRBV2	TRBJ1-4	TGTGCCAGCAGTCCGGGACAGGGCTACGGAAAACTGTTTTTT	CASSPGQGYGKLFF
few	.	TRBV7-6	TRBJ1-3	TGTGCCAGCAGCAGTAGCCAAGGGGTTCTCTCTGGAAACACCATATATTTT	CASSSSQGVLSGNTIYF
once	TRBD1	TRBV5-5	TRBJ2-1	TGTGCCAGCAGCTTGACCGGGACAGTGTACAATGAGCAGTTCTTC	CASSLTGTVYNEQFF
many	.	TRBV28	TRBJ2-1	TGTGCCAGCAGTTTTCGGGGATACAATGAGCAGTTCTTC	CASSFRGYNEQFF
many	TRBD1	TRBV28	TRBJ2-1	TGTGCCAGCAGTTCCGACAGGGACACCTACAATGAGCAGTTCTTC	CASSSDRDTYNEQFF
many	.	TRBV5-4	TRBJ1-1	TGTGCCAGCAGCTTGGGGTCAGGAAGGGCTTTCTTT	CASSLGSGRAFF
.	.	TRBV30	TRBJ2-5	TGTGCCTGTAGAGACCAAGAGACCCAGTACTTC	CACRDQETQYF
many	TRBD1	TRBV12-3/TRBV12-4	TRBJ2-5	TGTGCCAGCAGTTTATCTTCGGACAGGGTCTGGGAGACCCAGTACTTC	CASSLSSDRVWETQYF
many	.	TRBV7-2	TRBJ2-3	TGTGCCAGCAGCTTAGTTCAGGGGCACCTACTCACAGATACGCAGTATTTT	CASSLVQGHLLTDTQYF
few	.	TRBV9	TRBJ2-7	TGTGCCAGCAGCCCAACCGGGGACACCACCTACGAGCAGTACTTC	CASSPTGDTTYEQYF
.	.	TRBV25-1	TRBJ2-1	TGTGCCAGCAGTATACAAAGCGGGCTTGAGAGCTACAATGAGCAGTTCTTC	CASSIQSGLESYNEQFF
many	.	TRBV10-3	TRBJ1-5	TGTGCCTCTCGGGGACCCACTTTAAGGGAGCCCCAGCATTTT	CASRGPTLREPQHF
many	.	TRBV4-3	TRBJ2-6	TGCGCCAGCAGCCAAGATGCCAGGGTAAGCGGTGGGGCCAACGTCCTGACTTTC	CASSQDARVSGGANVLTF
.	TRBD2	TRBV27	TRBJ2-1	TGTGCCAGCAGTTCCGAACCCTTAGCGGGTCAAGAGCAGTTCTTC	CASSSEPLAGQEQFF
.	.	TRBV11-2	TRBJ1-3	TGTGCCAGCAGCTTAGGTTCATACCTGTCTGGAAGCACCATATATTTT	CASSLGSYLSGSTIYF
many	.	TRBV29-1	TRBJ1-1	TGCAGCGTCTGGAACACTGAAGCTTTCTTT	CSVWNTEAFF
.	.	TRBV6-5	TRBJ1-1	TGTGCCAGCAGTTATTACGATCTTAACGCTGAAGCTTTCTTT	CASSYYDLNAEAFF
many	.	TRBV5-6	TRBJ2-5	TGTGCCAGCAGAGTACAGGGCCGAAACCAAGAGACCCAGTACTTC	CASRVQGRNQETQYF
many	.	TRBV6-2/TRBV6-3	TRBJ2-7	TGTGCCAGCAGTTCTGGGGTATTCGAGCAGTACTTC	CASSSGVFEQYF
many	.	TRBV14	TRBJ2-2	TGCGCCAGCAGCCCCCTCGGCACCGGGGAGCTGTTTTTT	CASSPLGTGELFF
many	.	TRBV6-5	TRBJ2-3	TGTGCCAGCAGTTATAGGGAGGATAGCACAGATACGCAGTATTTT	CASSYREDSTDTQYF
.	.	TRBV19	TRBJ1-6	TGTGCCAGTAGTATCCTTCTACGGGGTAATTCACCCCTCCACTTT	CASSILLRGNSPLHF
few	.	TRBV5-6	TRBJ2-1	TGTGCCAGCAGTATACCGGGACCCAGGGACCCCTACAATGAGCAGTTCTTC	CASSIPGPRDPYNEQFF
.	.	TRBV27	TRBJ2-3	TGTGCCAGCAGCGGGTCCCGAGATACGCAGTATTTT	CASSGSRDTQYF
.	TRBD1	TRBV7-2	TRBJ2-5	TGTGCCAGCAGCGCAAGAGACAGGGGCGAAGAGACCCAGTACTTC	CASSARDRGEETQYF